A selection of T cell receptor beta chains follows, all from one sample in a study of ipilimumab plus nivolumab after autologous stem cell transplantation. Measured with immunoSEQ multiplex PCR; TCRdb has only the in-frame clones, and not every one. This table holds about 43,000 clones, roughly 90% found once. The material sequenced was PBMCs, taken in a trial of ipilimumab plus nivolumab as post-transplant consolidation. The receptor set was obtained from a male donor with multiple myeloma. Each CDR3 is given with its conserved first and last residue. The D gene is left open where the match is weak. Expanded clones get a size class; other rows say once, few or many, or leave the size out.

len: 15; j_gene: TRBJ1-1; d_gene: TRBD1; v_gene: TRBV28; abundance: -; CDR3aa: CASNPGDRGNTEAFF; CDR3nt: TGTGCCAGCAACCCCGGGGACAGGGGGAACACTGAAGCTTTCTTT
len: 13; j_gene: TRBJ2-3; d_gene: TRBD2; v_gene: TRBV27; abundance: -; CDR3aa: CASLRGGTDTQYF; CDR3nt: TGTGCCAGCTTGCGGGGGGGCACAGATACGCAGTATTTT
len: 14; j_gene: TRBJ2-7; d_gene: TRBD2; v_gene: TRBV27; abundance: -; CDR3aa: CASSRGGPSYEQYF; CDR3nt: TGTGCCAGCAGCCGGGGGGGACCCTCCTACGAGCAGTACTTC
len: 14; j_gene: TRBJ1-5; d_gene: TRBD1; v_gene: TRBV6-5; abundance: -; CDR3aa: CASSLQGVDQPQHF; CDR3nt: TGTGCCAGCAGTCTACAGGGGGTCGATCAGCCCCAGCATTTT
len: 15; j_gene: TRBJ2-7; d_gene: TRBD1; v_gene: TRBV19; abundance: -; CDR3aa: CASTRGTGGNYEQYF; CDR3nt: TGTGCCAGTACTAGGGGGACAGGGGGCAACTACGAGCAGTACTTC
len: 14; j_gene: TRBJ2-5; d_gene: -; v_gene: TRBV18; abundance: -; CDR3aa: CASSPTGEGETQYF; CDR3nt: TGTGCCAGCTCACCCACAGGGGAGGGAGAGACCCAGTACTTC
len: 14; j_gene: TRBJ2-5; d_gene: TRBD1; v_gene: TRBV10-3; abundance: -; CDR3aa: CAISDPGGQETQYF; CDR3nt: TGTGCCATCAGTGATCCAGGGGGCCAAGAGACCCAGTACTTC
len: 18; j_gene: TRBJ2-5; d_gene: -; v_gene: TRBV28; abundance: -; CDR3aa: CASSLSDARGLTQETQYF; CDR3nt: TGTGCCAGCAGTTTATCTGACGCGAGGGGGTTGACCCAAGAGACCCAGTACTTC
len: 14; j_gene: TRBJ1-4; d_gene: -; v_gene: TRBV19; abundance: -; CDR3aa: CASSLPPEDEKLFF; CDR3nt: TGTGCCAGTAGTCTCCCTCCCGAAGATGAAAAACTGTTTTTT
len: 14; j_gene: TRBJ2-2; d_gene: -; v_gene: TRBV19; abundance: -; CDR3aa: CASRDRYHTGELFF; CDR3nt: TGTGCCAGTAGGGACCGATACCACACCGGGGAGCTGTTTTTT
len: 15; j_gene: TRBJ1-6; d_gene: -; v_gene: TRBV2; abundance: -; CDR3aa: CASTERQPNNSPLHF; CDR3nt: TGTGCCAGCACCGAACGACAGCCTAATAATTCACCCCTCCACTTT
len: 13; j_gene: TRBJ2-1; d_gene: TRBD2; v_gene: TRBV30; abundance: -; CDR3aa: CAYAAGDYNEQFF; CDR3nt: TGTGCCTATGCAGCGGGAGACTACAATGAGCAGTTCTTC
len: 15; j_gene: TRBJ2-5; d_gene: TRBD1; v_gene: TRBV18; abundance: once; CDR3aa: CASSPPGRGQETQYF; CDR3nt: TGTGCCAGCTCACCACCGGGCAGGGGGCAAGAGACCCAGTACTTC
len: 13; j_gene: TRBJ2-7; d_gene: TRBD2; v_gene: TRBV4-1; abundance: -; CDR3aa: CASSRKREYEQYF; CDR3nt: TGCGCCAGCAGCCGGAAGCGGGAGTACGAGCAGTACTTC
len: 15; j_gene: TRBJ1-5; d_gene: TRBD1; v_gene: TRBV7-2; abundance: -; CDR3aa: CASSLSGGGNQPQHF; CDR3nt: TGTGCCAGCAGCTTGTCAGGGGGAGGCAATCAGCCCCAGCATTTT
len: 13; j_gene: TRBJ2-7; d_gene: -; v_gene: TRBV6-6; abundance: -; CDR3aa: CASRPRYSYEQYF; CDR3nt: TGTGCCAGCAGGCCTCGATATTCCTACGAGCAGTACTTC
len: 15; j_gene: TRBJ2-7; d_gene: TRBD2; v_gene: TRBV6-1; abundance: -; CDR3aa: CASSERREGFYEQYF; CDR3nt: TGTGCCAGCAGTGAACGGCGGGAGGGCTTCTACGAGCAGTACTTC
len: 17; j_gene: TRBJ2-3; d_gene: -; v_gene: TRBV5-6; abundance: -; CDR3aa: CASSHPADPSRTDTQYF; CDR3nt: TGTGCCAGCAGCCACCCCGCGGACCCCTCTCGCACAGATACGCAGTATTTT
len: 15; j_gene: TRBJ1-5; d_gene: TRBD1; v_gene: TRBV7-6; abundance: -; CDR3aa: CASSLGDRDSPPQHF; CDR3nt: TGTGCCAGCAGCTTAGGGGACAGGGATTCCCCGCCCCAGCATTTT
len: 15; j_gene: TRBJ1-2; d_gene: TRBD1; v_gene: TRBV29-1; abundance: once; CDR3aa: CSVLGGRTGGDGYTF; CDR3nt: TGCAGCGTACTTGGGGGACGGACAGGGGGCGATGGCTACACCTTC
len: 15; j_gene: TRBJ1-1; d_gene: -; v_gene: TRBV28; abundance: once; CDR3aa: CASSRGGTEYTEAFF; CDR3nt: TGTGCCAGCAGCCGGGGGGGGACGGAATACACTGAAGCTTTCTTT
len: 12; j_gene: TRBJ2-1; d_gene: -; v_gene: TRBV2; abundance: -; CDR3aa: CASSDSYNEQFF; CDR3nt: TGTGCCAGCAGTGACTCTTACAATGAGCAGTTCTTC
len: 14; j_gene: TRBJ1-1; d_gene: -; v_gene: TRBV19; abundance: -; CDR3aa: CASSILGTKTEAFF; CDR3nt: TGTGCCAGTAGTATCCTGGGAACAAAGACTGAAGCTTTCTTT